The T cell receptor (beta chain) under discussion was sequenced for a study of blood T cell repertoires in COVID-19. Only in-frame clones appear in the TCRdb table, and some are missing; sequencing was by immunoSEQ multiplex PCR. The data hold about 390,000 clones, with 80% to 90% observed a single time. Germline lookup yields CDR1 LNHDA and CDR2 SQIVND (reference sequence). V shed 3 bases and J shed 4 bases, with 19 bases lying between them. CDR3 length: 17 amino acids. The sequence derives from a woman aged 50 to 65 who had recovered from COVID-19. The rearrangement joins TRBV19 to TRBJ1-5, with D perhaps TRBD1 (5 bases). Input material: PBMCs or T cells enriched from blood (not recorded which). The CDR3 DNA follows: TGTGCCAGTAGTATGGCCCTTGGGGGGTTTGGTAATCAGCCCCAGCATTTT. This codes for CASSMALGGFGNQPQHF.